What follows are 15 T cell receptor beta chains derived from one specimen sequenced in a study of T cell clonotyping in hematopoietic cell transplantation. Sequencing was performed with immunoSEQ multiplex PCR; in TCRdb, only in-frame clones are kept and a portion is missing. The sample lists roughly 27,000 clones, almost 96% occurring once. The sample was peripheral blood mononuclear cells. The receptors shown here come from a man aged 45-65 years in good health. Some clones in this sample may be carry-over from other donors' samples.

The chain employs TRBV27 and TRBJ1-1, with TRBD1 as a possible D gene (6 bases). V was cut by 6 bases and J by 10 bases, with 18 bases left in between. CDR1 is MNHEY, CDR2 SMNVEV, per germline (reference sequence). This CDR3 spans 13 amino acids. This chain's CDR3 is CASREFGGLRAFF. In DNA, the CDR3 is TGTGCCAGCAGGGAATTTGGGGGCTTACGAGCTTTCTTT.

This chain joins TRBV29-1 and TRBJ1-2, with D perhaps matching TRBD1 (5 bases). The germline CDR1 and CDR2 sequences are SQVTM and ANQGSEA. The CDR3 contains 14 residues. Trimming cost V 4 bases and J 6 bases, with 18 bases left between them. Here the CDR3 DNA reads TGCAGCGTTGTTCGGGACCATTCAGGAGATGGCTACACCTTC. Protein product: CSVVRDHSGDGYTF.

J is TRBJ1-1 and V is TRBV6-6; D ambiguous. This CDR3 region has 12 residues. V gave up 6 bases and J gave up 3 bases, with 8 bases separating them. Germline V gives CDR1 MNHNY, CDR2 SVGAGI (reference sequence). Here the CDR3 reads CASRYRDTEAFF. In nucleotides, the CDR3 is TGTGCCAGCAGGTACCGGGACACTGAAGCTTTCTTT.

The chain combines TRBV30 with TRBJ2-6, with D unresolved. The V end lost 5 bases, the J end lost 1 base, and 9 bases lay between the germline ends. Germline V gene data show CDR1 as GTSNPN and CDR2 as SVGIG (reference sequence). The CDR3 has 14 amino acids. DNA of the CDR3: TGTGCCTGGTTAGGTGTTTCTGGGGCCAACGTCCTGACTTTC. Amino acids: CAWLGVSGANVLTF.

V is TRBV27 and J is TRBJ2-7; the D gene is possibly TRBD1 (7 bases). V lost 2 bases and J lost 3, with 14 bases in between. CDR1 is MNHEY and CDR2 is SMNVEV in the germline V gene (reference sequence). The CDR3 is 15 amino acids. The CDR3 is CASSLKAGGFYEQYF. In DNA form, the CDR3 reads TGTGCCAGCAGTTTAAAGGCAGGGGGGTTCTACGAGCAGTACTTC.

CDR3 loop: CASSLVQGTYEQYF. Here the CDR3 DNA reads TGTGCCAGCAGCTTAGTACAGGGGACCTACGAGCAGTACTTC. J is TRBJ2-7 and V is TRBV11-2; 7 bases map to TRBD1. Germline V gives CDR1 SGHAT, CDR2 FQNNGV. CDR3 length equals 14 residues. V lost 1 base, J lost 2 bases, and 2 bases stayed unmatched.

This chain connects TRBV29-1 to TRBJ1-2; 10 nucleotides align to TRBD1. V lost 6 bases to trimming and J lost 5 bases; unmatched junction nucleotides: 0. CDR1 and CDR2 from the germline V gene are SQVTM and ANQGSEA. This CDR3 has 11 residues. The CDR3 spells CSVDRGYGYTF. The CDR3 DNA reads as TGCAGCGTGGACAGGGGGTATGGCTACACCTTC.

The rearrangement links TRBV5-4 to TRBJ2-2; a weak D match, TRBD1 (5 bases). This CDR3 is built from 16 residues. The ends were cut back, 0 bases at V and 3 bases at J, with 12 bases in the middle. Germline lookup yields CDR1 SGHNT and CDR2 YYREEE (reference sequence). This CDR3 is CASSLAPTRDTGELFF. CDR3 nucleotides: TGTGCCAGCAGCTTGGCACCCACCAGGGACACCGGGGAGCTGTTTTTT.

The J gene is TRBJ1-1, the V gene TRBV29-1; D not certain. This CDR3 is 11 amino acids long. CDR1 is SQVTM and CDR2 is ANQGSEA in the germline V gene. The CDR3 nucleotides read TGCAGTATCCCCGTGAACACTGAAGCTTTCTTT. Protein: CSIPVNTEAFF.

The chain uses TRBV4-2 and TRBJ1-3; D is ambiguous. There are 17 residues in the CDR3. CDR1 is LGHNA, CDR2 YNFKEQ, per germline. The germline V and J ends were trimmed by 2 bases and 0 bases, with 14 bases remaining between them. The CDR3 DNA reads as TGTGCCAGCAGCCAAAGAACCCCGCGGGACTCTGGAAACACCATATATTTT. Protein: CASSQRTPRDSGNTIYF.

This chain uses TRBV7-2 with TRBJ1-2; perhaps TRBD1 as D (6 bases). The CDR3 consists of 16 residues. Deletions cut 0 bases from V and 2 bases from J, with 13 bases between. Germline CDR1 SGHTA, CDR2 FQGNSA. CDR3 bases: TGTGCCAGCAGCTTAGCAACAGGGCGGAACAACTATGGCTACACCTTC. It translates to CASSLATGRNNYGYTF.

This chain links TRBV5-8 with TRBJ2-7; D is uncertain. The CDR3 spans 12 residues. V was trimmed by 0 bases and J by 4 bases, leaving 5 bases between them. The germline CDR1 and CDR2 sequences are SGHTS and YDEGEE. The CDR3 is CASSLGGYEQYF. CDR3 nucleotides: TGTGCCAGCAGCTTGGGGGGATACGAGCAGTACTTC. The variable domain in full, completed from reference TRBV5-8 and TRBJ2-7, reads EAGVTQSPTHLIKTRGQQATLRCSPISGHTSVYWYQQALGLGLQFLLWYDEGEERNRGNFPPRFSGRQFPNYSSELNVNALELEDSALYLCASSLGGYEQYFGPGTRLTVT.

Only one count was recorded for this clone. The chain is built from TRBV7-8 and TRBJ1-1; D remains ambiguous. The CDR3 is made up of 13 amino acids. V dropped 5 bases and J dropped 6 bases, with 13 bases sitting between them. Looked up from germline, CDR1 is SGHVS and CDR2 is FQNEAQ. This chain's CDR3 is CASSPGLIAEAFF. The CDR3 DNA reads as TGTGCCAGCAGCCCCGGGCTGATCGCTGAAGCTTTCTTT. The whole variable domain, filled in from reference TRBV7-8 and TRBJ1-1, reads GAGVSQSPRYKVAKRGQDVALRCDPISGHVSLFWYQQALGQGPEFLTYFQNEAQLDKSGLPSDRFFAERPEGSVSTLKIQRTQQEDSAVYLCASSPGLIAEAFFGQGTRLTVV.

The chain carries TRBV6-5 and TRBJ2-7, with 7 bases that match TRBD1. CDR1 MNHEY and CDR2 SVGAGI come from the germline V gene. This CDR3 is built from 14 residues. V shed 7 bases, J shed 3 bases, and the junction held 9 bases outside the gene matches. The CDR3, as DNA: TGTGCCAGCACTTCCGGGACAGCAAACTACGAGCAGTACTTC. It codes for CASTSGTANYEQYF.

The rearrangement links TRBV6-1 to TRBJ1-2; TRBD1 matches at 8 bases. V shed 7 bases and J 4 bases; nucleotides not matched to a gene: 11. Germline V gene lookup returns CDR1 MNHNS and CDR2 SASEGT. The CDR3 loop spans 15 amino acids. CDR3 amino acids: CASITDRAISYGYTF. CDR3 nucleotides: TGTGCCAGCATTACGGACAGGGCTATCAGCTATGGCTACACCTTC.